What follows are 28 T cell receptor beta chains derived from one specimen sequenced in a study of shared clonotypes between healthy human individuals. Assay: immunoSEQ multiplex PCR; the TCRdb copy retains only in-frame clones and omits some. The sample includes approximately 650,000 clones, roughly 95% of them seen just once. Terminally differentiated effector memory CD45RA+ cells were excluded from the naive CD8 cells, which were CD45RO-negative and positively selected for CCR7. Sequenced material: naive CD8+ T cells sorted from blood. These receptors all stem from a woman in her twenties or thirties in good health.

The V call is TRBV19, the J call TRBJ2-7, with D possibly TRBD2 on 6 matching bases. The CDR3 is 14 amino acids. The germline V gene encodes CDR1 LNHDA and CDR2 SQIVND (reference sequence). Trimming took off 1 base at V and 4 bases at J, with 11 bases between the two ends. The CDR3 sequence: CASSIGLATYEQYF. The DNA for the CDR3 is TGTGCCAGTAGTATAGGGCTAGCGACATACGAGCAGTACTTC.

The V gene is TRBV6-1, the J gene TRBJ2-7; 9 nucleotides line up with TRBD1. The CDR3 has 13 residues. Trimming removed 6 bases from V and 5 bases from J; junction bases left unmatched: 5. CDR1 is MNHNS, CDR2 SASEGT, per germline. CDR3 region: CASSRTGDHEQYF. The CDR3, as DNA: TGTGCCAGCAGCCGGACAGGGGACCACGAGCAGTACTTC.

The genes are TRBV27 and TRBJ2-7, with D possibly being TRBD2 (5 bases). V lost 3 bases and J lost 3, with 12 bases in between. Per germline, CDR1 MNHEY and CDR2 SMNVEV (reference sequence). The CDR3 is made up of 14 amino acids. This CDR3 reads CASSFTPGYYEQYF. For the CDR3, the DNA is TGTGCCAGCAGTTTCACTCCGGGATACTACGAGCAGTACTTC.

This chain uses TRBV19 with TRBJ2-7; possibly TRBD1 or TRBD2 for D (5 bases each). The CDR3 loop spans 17 amino acids. Between the trimmed V and J ends, which lost 3 bases and 4 bases, there was a span of 22 bases. Germline loops: CDR1 LNHDA, CDR2 SQIVND (reference sequence). Here the CDR3 reads CASSIGRGQGGWYEQYF. CDR3 DNA: TGTGCCAGTAGTATCGGAAGAGGGCAGGGTGGTTGGTACGAGCAGTACTTC.

This chain connects TRBV28 to TRBJ1-2; D is uncertain. This CDR3 has 11 residues. The germline gives CDR1 MDHEN, CDR2 SYDVKM. V was trimmed by 3 bases and J by 8 bases, leaving 7 bases between them. The chain's CDR3 is CASSFGQGYTF. The CDR3 DNA sequence: TGTGCCAGCAGTTTCGGGCAAGGCTACACCTTC.

V and J are TRBV5-1 and TRBJ2-1; D unclear. V was shortened by 1 base and J by 7 bases, with 6 bases between the two germline ends. Germline V CDR1 and CDR2: SGHRS, YFSETQ. The CDR3 extends over 12 amino acids. CDR3 residues: CASSLYGNEQFF. The DNA of the CDR3 is TGCGCCAGCAGCTTGTACGGTAATGAGCAGTTCTTC.

The rearrangement joins TRBV4-1 to TRBJ1-1; maybe TRBD1 (5 bases). Looked up from germline, CDR1 is MGHRA and CDR2 is YSYEKL. The V and J ends lost 4 bases and 13 bases respectively, with 22 bases between them. The CDR3 is 14 amino acids. CDR3 region: CASSLSDSQGLGFF. CDR3 DNA sequence: TGCGCCAGCAGCCTATCGGACTCCCAGGGCTTAGGTTTCTTT.

In its sample, this clone was seen once. J is TRBJ1-2 and V is TRBV4-1; maybe TRBD1 (5 bases). The CDR3 sequence is 16 residues long. The V gene lost 3 bases and the J gene lost 1 base, with 15 bases spanning the gap. Per the germline V gene, CDR1 is MGHRA and CDR2 is YSYEKL. The CDR3 DNA reads as TGCGCCAGCAGCCATGTTTATAGGGGATTTAACTATGGCTACACCTTC. The encoded protein is CASSHVYRGFNYGYTF.

The chain uses TRBV7-8 and TRBJ2-1; D is ambiguous. Trimming left V 5 bases short and J 0 bases short, with 14 bases between. CDR3 size: 16 residues. CDR1 SGHVS and CDR2 FQNEAQ come from the germline V gene. CDR3 amino acids: CASSITLRSSYNEQFF. CDR3 DNA sequence: TGTGCCAGCAGCATCACCCTTAGGAGCTCCTACAATGAGCAGTTCTTC.

Turning to this clone: Other DNA sequences in the sample encode the same CDR3. The chain combines TRBV28 with TRBJ2-3; D not certain. Germline-derived CDR1 and CDR2 are MDHEN and SYDVKM. The CDR3 extends over 13 amino acids. V was cut by 3 bases and J by 4 bases, with 8 bases left in between. The CDR3, as DNA: TGTGCCAGCAGTTTTAGAGTCGCAGATACGCAGTATTTT. Encoded protein: CASSFRVADTQYF.

The chain recombines TRBV5-4 with TRBJ2-7; D is undetermined. Germline loops: CDR1 SGHNT, CDR2 YYREEE (reference sequence). The CDR3 loop spans 11 amino acids. Trimming cost V 9 bases and J 2 bases, with 9 bases left between them. CDR3 DNA: TGTGCCACCTCAACGGCCTACGAGCAGTACTTC. Its protein is CATSTAYEQYF.

This clone was seen only once. This chain links TRBV5-4 with TRBJ2-7, with 9 bases fitting TRBD1. The CDR3 runs 15 residues. Trimming cost V 3 bases and J 5 bases; bases outside gene matches: 9. The germline CDR1 and CDR2 sequences are SGHNT and YYREEE (reference sequence). The chain's CDR3 is CASSYWDRVIHEQYF. CDR3 coding DNA: TGTGCCAGCAGCTATTGGGACAGGGTGATTCACGAGCAGTACTTC. Based on the CDR3 plus reference TRBV5-4 and TRBJ2-7, the full variable domain is ETGVTQSPTHLIKTRGQQVTLRCSSQSGHNTVSWYQQALGQGPQFIFQYYREEENGRGNFPPRFSGLQFPNYSSELNVNALELDDSALYLCASSYWDRVIHEQYFGPGTRLTVT.

The gene calls are TRBV7-9 and TRBJ2-2; D might be TRBD1 or TRBD2, each matching 6 bases. Trimming took 0 bases from V and 5 from J, leaving 13 bases between them. The CDR3 is 16 amino acids. From germline, CDR1 is SEHNR and CDR2 FQNEAQ (reference sequence). The CDR3 DNA reads as TGTGCCAGCAGCTTAGCGTCAGGGGAGGTGACCGGGGAGCTGTTTTTT. This sequence encodes CASSLASGEVTGELFF.

The chain couples TRBV2 to TRBJ2-1; TRBD2 agrees at 11 bases. CDR1 is SNHLY and CDR2 is FYNNEI in the germline V gene. The CDR3 covers 15 residues. J was trimmed by 7 bases and V by 6 bases; bases with no gene match: 8. CDR3 DNA sequence: TGTGCCAGCAGGGTAGCGGGAGGGCCGGGGAATGAGCAGTTCTTC. Encoded protein: CASRVAGGPGNEQFF.

This chain joins TRBV7-9 and TRBJ2-5, with D tentatively TRBD2 (6 bases). There are 16 residues in the CDR3. Trimming took 2 bases from V and 2 from J, leaving 15 bases between them. Germline lookup yields CDR1 SEHNR and CDR2 FQNEAQ (reference sequence). The CDR3 region is CASSLRRERTQETQYF. The CDR3 DNA follows: TGTGCCAGCAGCTTAAGACGGGAGAGAACGCAAGAGACCCAGTACTTC.

The chain uses TRBV11-2 and TRBJ2-5; 7 positions match TRBD1. CDR1 is SGHAT and CDR2 is FQNNGV in the germline V gene. The CDR3 is made up of 13 amino acids. V shed 5 bases, J shed 5 bases, and the junction held 5 bases outside the gene matches. The CDR3 sequence: CASSPTGWETQYF. Here the CDR3 DNA reads TGTGCCAGCAGCCCGACAGGGTGGGAGACCCAGTACTTC.

The V gene is TRBV6-6, the J gene TRBJ2-1; D gene unclear. V was trimmed by 7 bases and J by 8 bases, leaving 18 bases between them. The CDR3 has 14 residues. Germline CDR1 and CDR2: MNHNY and SVGAGI (reference sequence). The CDR3 protein is CASTRVPMADEQFF. CDR3 DNA sequence: TGTGCCAGCACTAGGGTCCCTATGGCGGATGAGCAGTTCTTC.

The rearrangement joins TRBV11-2 to TRBJ2-2; TRBD1 matches at 10 bases. Trimming removed 5 bases from V and 1 base from J; junction bases left unmatched: 7. CDR1 and CDR2 from the germline V gene are SGHAT and FQNNGV. The CDR3 contains 17 residues. The CDR3 DNA reads TGTGCCAGCAGCCTATGGACAGGGGGAAGGAACACCGGGGAGCTGTTTTTT. It is translated as CASSLWTGGRNTGELFF.

The J gene is TRBJ2-2, the V gene TRBV4-1, with TRBD2 matching 15 bases. CDR3 length equals 18 residues. The trim removed 4 bases at V and 5 bases at J, leaving 8 bases unmatched. Germline loops: CDR1 MGHRA, CDR2 YSYEKL. CDR3 in amino acids: CASSPGLAGGPHTGELFF. CDR3 DNA sequence: TGCGCCAGCAGCCCCGGACTAGCGGGAGGGCCACATACCGGGGAGCTGTTTTTT.

The chain uses TRBV4-1 and TRBJ2-1; 10 positions agree with TRBD2. The CDR3 runs to 16 residues. J was trimmed by 6 bases and V by 4 bases; bases with no gene match: 9. From germline, CDR1 is MGHRA and CDR2 YSYEKL. The CDR3 DNA reads TGCGCCAGCAGCCGCAGGAGCGGGAGGGCTGGCAATGAGCAGTTCTTC. Translation: CASSRRSGRAGNEQFF.

This CDR3 is CASKTGGSHQPQHF. CDR3 nucleotide sequence: TGTGCCAGCAAGACCGGGGGGTCCCATCAGCCCCAGCATTTT. The rearrangement joins TRBV27 to TRBJ1-5; D may be TRBD1 (5 bases). The germline V gene encodes CDR1 MNHEY and CDR2 SMNVEV (reference sequence). There are 14 residues in the CDR3. V was cut by 7 bases and J by 5 bases, with 15 bases left in between.

The J gene is TRBJ2-3, the V gene TRBV28, with D possibly being TRBD2 (5 bases). V lost 3 bases and J 2 bases, leaving 18 bases between the germline ends. Germline CDR1 and CDR2: MDHEN and SYDVKM. CDR3 size: 17 residues. The CDR3: CASSFPPDQRDTDTQYF. The CDR3 DNA is TGTGCCAGCAGTTTTCCCCCGGACCAACGGGACACAGATACGCAGTATTTT.

The chain has TRBV28 and TRBJ1-4, with D possibly TRBD1 on 5 matching bases. Germline V gives CDR1 MDHEN, CDR2 SYDVKM. CDR3 length: 16 residues. V lost 4 bases, J lost 8 bases, and 20 bases lay in between. CDR3 nucleotide sequence: TGTGCCAGCAGTTCCCCCTGGGACGAGGGAGGCGAAAAACTGTTTTTT. Its protein is CASSSPWDEGGEKLFF.

The genes are TRBV5-6 and TRBJ1-4; D not certain. V lost 4 bases to trimming and J lost 3 bases, with 13 bases between them. The germline V gene has CDR1 SGHDT and CDR2 YYEEEE. CDR3 size: 15 residues. DNA of the CDR3: TGTGCCAGCAGCGCCGGTTGGAGGGCTAATGAAAAACTGTTTTTT. It specifies CASSAGWRANEKLFF.

Worth noting for this clone: The sample holds other DNA sequences that translate to the same CDR3. The genes are TRBV10-2 and TRBJ1-1; the D is unclear. Trimming removed 2 bases from V and 2 bases from J, with 6 bases in between. From germline, CDR1 is WSHSY and CDR2 SAAADI. The CDR3 runs to 13 residues. CDR3 amino acids: CASSEGRNTEAFF. For the CDR3, the DNA is TGCGCCAGCAGTGAGGGACGTAACACTGAAGCTTTCTTT.

The chain carries TRBV11-2 and TRBJ2-1; 13 nucleotides line up with TRBD2. CDR1 is SGHAT, CDR2 FQNNGV, per germline. Unmatched junction bases numbered 5, after V lost 4 bases and J lost 5 bases. The length of the CDR3 is 16 residues. The CDR3 reads CASSSLTSGRNNEQFF. The CDR3 DNA follows: TGTGCCAGCAGCTCCCTGACTAGCGGGAGGAACAATGAGCAGTTCTTC.

V usage is TRBV7-9 and J usage is TRBJ1-1, with D uncertain. Germline V gives CDR1 SEHNR, CDR2 FQNEAQ (reference sequence). V lost 4 bases and J lost 11, with 14 bases in between. This CDR3 spans 12 amino acids. CDR3 region: CASSSDAPGAFF. CDR3 DNA sequence: TGTGCCAGCAGCTCAGATGCCCCGGGGGCTTTCTTT.

The chain recombines TRBV5-1 with TRBJ1-4; D perhaps matches TRBD1 (6 bases). CDR1 and CDR2 (germline): SGHRS, YFSETQ. The CDR3 is 14 residues long. The V and J ends lost 3 bases and 8 bases respectively, with 14 bases between them. The CDR3, as DNA: TGCGCCAGCAGCTCGGTGACAGGTCAAGAAAAACTGTTTTTT. It translates to CASSSVTGQEKLFF.